This TCR beta chain was sequenced in a study of control samples from healthy donors and cancer patients (dated by TCRdb to the early 2020s). Details on this clone: This receptor's antigen is unknown. No base quality information exists; no much larger clone differs at one position.

The method behind the library was the immunoSEQ multiplex PCR assay. TCRdb obtained this table from immuneACCESS and retained in-frame rearrangements with V and J assigned. These tables miss some clones; where compared with another copy, unresolved V genes account for less than half of the shortfall, and the remainder is unexplained. The sample table records some 89,000 clones; approximately 86% of these occur just once. The top ten constitute roughly 20% of the sample. Clipping removes 7 bases from V and 6 bases from J, with 9 as the unmatched junction base count. In the germline V gene (reference sequence), CDR1 corresponds to LNHDA and CDR2 to SQIVND. From cysteine to phenylalanine, the CDR3 is 16 amino acids long. The sequence is cut down to CDR3 DNA, 48 bases in frame from base 1.

In this chain, TRBV19 is recombined with TRBJ1-6; 10 bases in the middle match TRBD1. Sequencing used blood. The clonotype was recovered from a young man in good health. CDR3 loop: CASKGTTGGFNSPLHF. Read as DNA, the sequence is TGTGCCAGTAAGGGGACGACAGGGGGCTTTAATTCACCCCTCCACTTT.